The present entry profiles one T cell receptor (beta chain) with its context. The target antigen is unknown. V was trimmed by 6 bases and J by 4 bases, leaving 18 bases between them. CDR1 is SGHRS and CDR2 is YFSETQ in the germline V gene. The CDR3 loop spans 15 amino acids. A second PCR, run for about 6 to 11 cycles, used a sample-barcoded 5' primer plus a J-beta primer mix. CDR3-containing paired-end reads numbered at least 2.5 million in each sample. TCRdb re-called the 5' RACE reads through MiXCR, storing one row per CDR3 protein. The table shows 850,000 to 1,000,000 distinct CDR3 sequences, with roughly 48% occurring only once. The data stem from a study of blood T cells in healthy people across ages. Per-sample PBMC isolation yielded at least 6 million cells. Study-wide results and caveats: Higher diversity, along with more naive CD4+ cells, distinguished long-lived donors from aged donors. Since the PBMCs were unsorted, naive and antigen-experienced cells could not be conclusively compared.

The clonotype comes from a man aged 30-40 years in good health. The material sequenced was blood. V usage is TRBV5-1 and J usage is TRBJ2-3, with TRBD1 as a possible D gene (7 bases). For the CDR3, the DNA is TGCGCCAGCATACTGGGGGGACAGCTTGCAGATACGCAGTATTTT. Residues: CASILGGQLADTQYF.